This T cell receptor (beta chain) appears in the sequencing data of a study of T cell changes during pregnancy in multiple sclerosis. The table came from immunoSEQ multiplex PCR; TCRdb's copy has only in-frame clones and leaves some out. This repertoire shows about 67,000 clones, roughly nine tenths found once; its top ten account for 1.4%. Trimming removed 0 bases from V and 0 bases from J, with 6 bases in between. The CDR3 loop spans 15 amino acids. The germline V gene encodes CDR1 KGHSH and CDR2 LQKENI. This sequence was found in a female donor with multiple sclerosis, enrolled in a pregnancy study. This specimen consisted of peripheral blood, obtained in the second trimester of pregnancy. This rearrangement joins TRBV18 to TRBJ2-1; D unclear. CDR3 in DNA: TGTGCCAGCTCACCACCGGCCAGCTCCTACAATGAGCAGTTCTTC. It translates to CASSPPASSYNEQFF. Variable domain in full (rest from reference TRBV18 and TRBJ2-1): NAGVMQNPRHLVRRRGQEARLRCSPMKGHSHVYWYRQLPEEGLKFMVYLQKENIIDESGMPKERFSAEFPKEGPSILRIQQVVRGDSAAYFCASSPPASSYNEQFFGPGTRLTVL.